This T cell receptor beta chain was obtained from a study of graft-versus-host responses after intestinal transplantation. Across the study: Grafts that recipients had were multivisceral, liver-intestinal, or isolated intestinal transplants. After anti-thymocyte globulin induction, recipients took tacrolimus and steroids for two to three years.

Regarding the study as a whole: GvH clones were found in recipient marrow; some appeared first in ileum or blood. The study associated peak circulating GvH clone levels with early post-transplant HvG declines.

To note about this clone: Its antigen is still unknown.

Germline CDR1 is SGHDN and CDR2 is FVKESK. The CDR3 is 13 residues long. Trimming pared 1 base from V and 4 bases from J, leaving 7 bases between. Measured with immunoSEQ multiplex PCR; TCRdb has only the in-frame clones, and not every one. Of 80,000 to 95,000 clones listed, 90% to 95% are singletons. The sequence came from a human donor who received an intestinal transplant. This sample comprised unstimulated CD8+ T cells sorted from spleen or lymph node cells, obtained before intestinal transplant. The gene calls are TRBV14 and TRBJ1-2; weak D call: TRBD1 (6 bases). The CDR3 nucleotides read TGTGCCAGCAGCCAAGGGACAGTCTATGGCTACACCTTC. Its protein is CASSQGTVYGYTF.